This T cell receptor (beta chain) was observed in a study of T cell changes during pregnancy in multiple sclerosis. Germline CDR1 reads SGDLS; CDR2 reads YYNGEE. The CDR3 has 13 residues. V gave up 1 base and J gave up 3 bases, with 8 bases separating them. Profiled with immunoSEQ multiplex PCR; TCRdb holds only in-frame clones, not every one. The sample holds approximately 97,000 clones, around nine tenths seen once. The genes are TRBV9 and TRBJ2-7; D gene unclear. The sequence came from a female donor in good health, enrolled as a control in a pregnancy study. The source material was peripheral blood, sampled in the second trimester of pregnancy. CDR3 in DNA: TGTGCCAGCAGCGTATACCCTAGCTACGAGCAGTACTTC. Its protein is CASSVYPSYEQYF.